Reported below is one TCR beta chain. No antigen is known for it. No base quality values were provided; no much bigger clone lies one nucleotide off. The data were taken from a study of T cell responses to AZD1222 COVID-19 vaccine listed by TCRdb under 2021. Background for the entire study: TCR sequencing covered over 230 trial participants: approximately 200 given two doses of AZD1222 and 26 given two doses of MenACWY control vaccine. Trial participants were enrolled by age into 18-55, 56-69 and 70-plus year subgroups, with about 150, 27 and 61 TCR-sequenced participants respectively. The study at large found these results: After two AZD1222 doses, both the breadth and the depth of spike-specific TCRs were significantly higher than at day 0 and than in MenACWY recipients. The whole spike protein was spanned by vaccine-associated CD4 TCRs, and dominant responses were seen in regions 160-218 and 743-854. Conclusions about previously exposed vaccinees are limited because only six or seven AZD1222 recipients were SARS-CoV-2 seropositive at baseline. The 56-69-year group was small, and its depth increase did not reach significance, likely because of low power. Reportedly, close to half of the unique spike-specific TCRs recognized epitopes lying outside the regions that are mutated in the B.1.351 and B.1.1.7 variants. Participants were mostly white British, with more females than males. The authors suggested clonal diversity may have been underestimated. Because no day 14 peak-response samples were available, repertoires were characterized only after the peak T cell response.

What the time point label conveys for this sample: about 28 days (+/-7) after the second vaccine dose. AZD1222 recipients whose second dose came at about 4 weeks and those whose second dose came at about 12 weeks were combined into one group, since spike-specific TCR depth and breadth did not differ between the two schedules. Vaccinee samples were obtained from the UK trials COV001 and COV002, which included a single-blind randomized controlled phase 2/3 trial of AZD1222 (ChAdOx1 nCoV-19) in healthy adults. For TCRbeta chain sequencing, PBMC samples from trial participants were taken at day 0 and at day 28 after the second dose. Spanning cysteine to phenylalanine, the CDR3 consists of 13 amino acids. The retained sequence is limited to the CDR3, 39 bases, with the frame set at the first base. From a lookup of the germline V gene, CDR1 and CDR2 are SNHLY and FYNNEI. Trimming costs V 3 bases and J 9 bases, and their ends lie 12 bases apart.

The CDR3 regions of human TCRbeta chains were analyzed by immunosequencing. The study's own analysis went as follows. TCRs in the repertoires were matched against a reference library of SARS-CoV-2-specific TCRs that had been generated with the MIRA antigen-specificity platform. Breadth was defined as the fraction of unique TCRs that were SARS-CoV-2-associated. Depth was defined as the fraction of total T cells that were SARS-CoV-2-associated. Using the MIRA data, each spike-specific TCR was assigned both to the spike region to which the TCR was reactive and to a CD4 or CD8 class. Log10-transformed breadth and depth values were compared by one-way ANOVA with Sidak's multiple comparisons tests. In its TCRdb copy, this immuneACCESS table keeps in-frame sequences only and misses some clones. Where compared with another copy, unresolved V genes explain less than half of these, and the others have no known cause. That table supplies the V and J calls and clone size; D and trimming were determined from the DNA. This sample is represented by 150,000 to 250,000 clones; 90% to 95% of them were singletons. The leading ten clones occupy about 1% of the sample.

This receptor was taken from an adult who received the AZD1222 COVID-19 vaccine. This sequence uses TRBV2 and TRBJ1-5, with no confidently assigned D gene. The material was peripheral blood, obtained 28 days after the second AZD1222 dose. The CDR3 corresponds to CASSDLHGPPQHF. The nucleotides are TGTGCCAGCAGTGACCTGCATGGGCCGCCCCAGCATTTT. Extended through the reference TRBV2 and TRBJ1-5 proteins, this CDR3 yields the full variable domain: EPEVTQTPSHQVTQMGQEVILRCVPISNHLYFYWYRQILGQKVEFLVSFYNNEISEKSEIFDDQFSVERPDGSNFTLKIRSTKLEDSAMYFCASSDLHGPPQHFGDGTRLSIL.